This T cell receptor beta chain was documented in a study of early T cells in non-severe SARS-CoV-2 infection. About the study: Sequencing of bulk RNA from unsorted whole blood was done, without chain pairing.

The TCR library protocol was used to attach unique molecular identifiers. These identifiers were attached to individual cDNA molecules. TCRdb reprocessed the 5' RACE reads with MiXCR, giving one entry per CDR3 protein. This table holds about 26,000 distinct CDR3 sequences, less than 5% found once. In the case of this clonotype: Its antigen is still unknown.

Overall study results and limits: VDJdb matching favored anti-spike CD8 responses, missing private and CD4 specificities.

The sample consisted of whole blood. This TCR came from an adult who was a healthcare worker with PCR-confirmed SARS-CoV-2 infection or an uninfected control (not recorded which).

The CDR3 loop reads CSARDHDSNYEQYF. The DNA of the CDR3 is TGCAGTGCTAGAGATCATGACTCGAACTACGAGCAGTACTTC. The V gene is TRBV20-1, the J gene TRBJ2-7; D is unresolved. This CDR3 region has 14 residues. The germline gives CDR1 DFQATT, CDR2 SNEGSKA (reference sequence). V was clipped by 0 bases and J by 3 bases, with 12 bases between them.